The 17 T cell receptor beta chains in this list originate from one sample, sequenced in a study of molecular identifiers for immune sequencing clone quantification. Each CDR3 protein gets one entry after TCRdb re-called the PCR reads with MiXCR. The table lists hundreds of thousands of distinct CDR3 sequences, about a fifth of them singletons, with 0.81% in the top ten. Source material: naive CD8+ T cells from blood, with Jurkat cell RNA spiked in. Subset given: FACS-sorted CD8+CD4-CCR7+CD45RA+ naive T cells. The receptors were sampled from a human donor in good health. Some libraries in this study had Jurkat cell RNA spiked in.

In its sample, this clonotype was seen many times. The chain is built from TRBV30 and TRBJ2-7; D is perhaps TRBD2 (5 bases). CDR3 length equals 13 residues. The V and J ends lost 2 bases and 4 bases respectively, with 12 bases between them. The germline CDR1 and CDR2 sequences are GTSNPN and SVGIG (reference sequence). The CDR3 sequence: CAWSSGSGYEQYF. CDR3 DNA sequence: TGTGCCTGGAGTTCGGGGTCTGGATACGAGCAGTACTTC.

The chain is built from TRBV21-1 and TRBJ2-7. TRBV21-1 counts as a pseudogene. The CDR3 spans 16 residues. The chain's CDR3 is CAGSKISVLYSYEQYF. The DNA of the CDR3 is TGTGCCGGCAGCAAAATCTCAGTGCTCTACTCCTACGAGCAGTATTTC.

The CDR3 bases are TGTGCCAGCGCCGGGGTGAGGCTCGGGGAGCTGTTTTTT. Protein product: CASAGVRLGELFF. The chain links TRBV2 to TRBJ2-2, with D possibly being TRBD2 (5 bases). The CDR3 covers 13 residues. CDR1 is SNHLY, CDR2 FYNNEI, per germline. V was clipped by 8 bases and J by 7 bases, with 14 bases between them.

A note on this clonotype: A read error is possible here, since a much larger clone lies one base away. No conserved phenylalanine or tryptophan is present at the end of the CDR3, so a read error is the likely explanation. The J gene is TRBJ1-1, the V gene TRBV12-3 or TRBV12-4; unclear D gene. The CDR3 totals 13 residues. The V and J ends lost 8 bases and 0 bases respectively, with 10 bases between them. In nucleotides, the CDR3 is TGTGCCAGCGTTGACGGCATGAACACTGAAGCTTTCTCT. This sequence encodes CASVDGMNTEAFS.

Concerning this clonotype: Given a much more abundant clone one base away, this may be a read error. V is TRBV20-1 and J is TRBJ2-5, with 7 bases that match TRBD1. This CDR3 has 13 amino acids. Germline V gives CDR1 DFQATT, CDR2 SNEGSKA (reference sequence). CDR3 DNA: TGCAGTGCTAGAGCAACAGGGGCTGAGACCCAGTGCTTC. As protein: CSARATGAETQCF.

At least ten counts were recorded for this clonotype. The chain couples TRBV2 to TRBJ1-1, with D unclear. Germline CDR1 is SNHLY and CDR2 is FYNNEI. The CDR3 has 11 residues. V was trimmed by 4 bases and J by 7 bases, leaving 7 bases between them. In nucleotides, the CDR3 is TGTGCCAGCAGTGGGCCGGGTGAAGCTTTCTTT. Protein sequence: CASSGPGEAFF.

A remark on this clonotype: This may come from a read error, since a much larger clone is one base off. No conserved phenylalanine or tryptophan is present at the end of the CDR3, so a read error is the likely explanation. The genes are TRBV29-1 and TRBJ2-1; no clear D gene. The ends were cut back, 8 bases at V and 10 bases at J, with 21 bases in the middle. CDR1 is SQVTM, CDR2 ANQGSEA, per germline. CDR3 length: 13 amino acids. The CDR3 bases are TGCAGCACCCATTCCCTAAGAGCGCACGAGCAGTTCCTC. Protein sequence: CSTHSLRAHEQFL.

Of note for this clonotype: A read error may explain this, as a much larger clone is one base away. The CDR3 coding sequence is TGTGCCATCAGTGAGGCAGGGGAGAGTGGCTACACCTTC. Amino acid sequence: CAISEAGESGYTF. The rearrangement uses TRBV10-3 and TRBJ1-2, with a possible D match to TRBD1 (6 bases). The CDR3 loop spans 13 amino acids. CDR1 is ENHRY and CDR2 is SYGVKD in the germline V gene. V was pared by 2 bases and J by 7 bases, with 11 bases between.

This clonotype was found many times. The chain's CDR3 is CASSLVTGGFEKLFF. The CDR3, as DNA: TGTGCCAGCAGCTTGGTGACAGGGGGCTTTGAAAAACTGTTTTTT. The chain employs TRBV7-9 and TRBJ1-4; the match to TRBD1 covers 10 bases. CDR3 length equals 15 residues. Germline CDR1 and CDR2: SEHNR and FQNEAQ (reference sequence). Trimming took 3 bases from V and 7 from J; bases not matched to a gene: 5.

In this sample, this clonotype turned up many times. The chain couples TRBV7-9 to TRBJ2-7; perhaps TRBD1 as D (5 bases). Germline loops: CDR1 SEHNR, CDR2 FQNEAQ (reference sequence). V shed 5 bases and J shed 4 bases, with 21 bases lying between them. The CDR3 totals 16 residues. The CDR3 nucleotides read TGTGCCAGCAGCAGGCAGACAGCCCCGATTCGGTACGAGCAGTACTTC. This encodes CASSRQTAPIRYEQYF. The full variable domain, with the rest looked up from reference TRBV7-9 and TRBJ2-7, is DTGVSQNPRHKITKRGQNVTFRCDPISEHNRLYWYRQTLGQGPEFLTYFQNEAQLEKSRLLSDRFSAERPKGSFSTLEIQRTEQGDSAMYLCASSRQTAPIRYEQYFGPGTRLTVT.

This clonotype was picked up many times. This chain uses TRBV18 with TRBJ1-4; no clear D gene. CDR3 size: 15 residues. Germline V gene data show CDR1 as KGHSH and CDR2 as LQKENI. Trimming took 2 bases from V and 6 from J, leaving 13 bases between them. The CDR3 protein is CASSPVWITDEKLFF. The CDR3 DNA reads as TGTGCCAGCTCACCAGTATGGATAACGGATGAAAAACTGTTTTTT.

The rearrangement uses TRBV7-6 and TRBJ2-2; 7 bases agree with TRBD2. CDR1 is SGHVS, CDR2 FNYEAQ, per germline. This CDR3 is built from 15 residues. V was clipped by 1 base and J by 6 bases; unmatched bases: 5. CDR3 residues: CASSLELAIPGELFF. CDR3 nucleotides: TGTGCCAGCAGCTTAGAACTAGCGATCCCCGGGGAGCTGTTTTTT.

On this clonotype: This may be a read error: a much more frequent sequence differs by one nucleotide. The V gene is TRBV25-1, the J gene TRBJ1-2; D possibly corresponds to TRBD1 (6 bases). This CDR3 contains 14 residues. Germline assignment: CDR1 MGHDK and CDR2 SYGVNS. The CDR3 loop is CASSELGGSYGCTF. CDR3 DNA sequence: TGTGCCAGCAGTGAATTAGGGGGATCGTATGGCTGCACCTTC.

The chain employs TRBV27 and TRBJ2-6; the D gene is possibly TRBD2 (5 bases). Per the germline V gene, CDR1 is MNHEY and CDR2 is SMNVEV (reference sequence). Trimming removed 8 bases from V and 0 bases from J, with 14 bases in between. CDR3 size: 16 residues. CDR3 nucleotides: TGTGCCAGCCAATCAATGGGGAGCTCTGGGGCCAACGTCCTGACTTTC. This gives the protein CASQSMGSSGANVLTF.

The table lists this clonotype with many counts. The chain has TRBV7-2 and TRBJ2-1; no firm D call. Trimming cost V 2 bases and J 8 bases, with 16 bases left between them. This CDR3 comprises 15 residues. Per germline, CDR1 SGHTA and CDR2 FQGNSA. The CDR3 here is CASSLSTTPFHEQFF. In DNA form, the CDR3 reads TGTGCCAGCAGCTTAAGTACTACTCCTTTCCATGAGCAGTTCTTC.

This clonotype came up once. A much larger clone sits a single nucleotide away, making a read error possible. The CDR3 DNA is TGTGCCAGCAGTTACTTCAACTTGGGACGGACCTACGAGCAGTGCTTC. It yields the protein CASSYFNLGRTYEQCF. The chain recombines TRBV6-5 with TRBJ2-7; perhaps D is TRBD1 or TRBD2 (5 bases each). From germline, CDR1 is MNHEY and CDR2 SVGAGI. CDR3 size: 16 residues.

DNA of the CDR3: TGTGCCAGCAGCTTAGGGTCTATGAGTCGGGCTGGGTCCCGCACAGATACGCAGTATTTT. Its translation is CASSLGSMSRAGSRTDTQYF. The chain links TRBV11-2 to TRBJ2-3; D remains ambiguous. The germline V gene encodes CDR1 SGHAT and CDR2 FQNNGV. The ends were cut back, 1 base at V and 1 base at J, with 24 bases in the middle. This CDR3 is built from 20 residues.